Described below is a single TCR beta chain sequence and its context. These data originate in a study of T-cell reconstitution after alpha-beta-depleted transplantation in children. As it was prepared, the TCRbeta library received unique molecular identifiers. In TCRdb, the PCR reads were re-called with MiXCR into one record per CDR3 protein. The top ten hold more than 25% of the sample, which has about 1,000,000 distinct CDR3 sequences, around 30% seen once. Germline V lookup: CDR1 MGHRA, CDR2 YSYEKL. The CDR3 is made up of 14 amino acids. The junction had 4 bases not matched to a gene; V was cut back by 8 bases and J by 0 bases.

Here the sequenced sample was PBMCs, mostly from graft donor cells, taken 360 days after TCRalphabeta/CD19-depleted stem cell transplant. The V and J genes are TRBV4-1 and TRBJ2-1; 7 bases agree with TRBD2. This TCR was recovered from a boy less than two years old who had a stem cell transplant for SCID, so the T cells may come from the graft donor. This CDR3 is CASWRLASYNEQFF. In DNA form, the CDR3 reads TGCGCCAGCTGGCGACTAGCCTCCTACAATGAGCAGTTCTTC.